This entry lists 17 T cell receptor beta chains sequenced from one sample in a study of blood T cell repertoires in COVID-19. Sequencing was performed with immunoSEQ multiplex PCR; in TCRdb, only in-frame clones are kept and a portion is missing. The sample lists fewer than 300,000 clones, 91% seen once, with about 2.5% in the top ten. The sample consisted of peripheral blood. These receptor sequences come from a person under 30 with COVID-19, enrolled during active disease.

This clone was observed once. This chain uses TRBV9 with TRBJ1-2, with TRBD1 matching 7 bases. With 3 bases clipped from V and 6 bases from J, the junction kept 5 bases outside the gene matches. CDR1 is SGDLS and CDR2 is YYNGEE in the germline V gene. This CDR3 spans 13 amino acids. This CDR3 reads CASSGRGLDGYTF. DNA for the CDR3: TGTGCCAGCAGCGGCAGGGGGTTAGATGGCTACACCTTC.

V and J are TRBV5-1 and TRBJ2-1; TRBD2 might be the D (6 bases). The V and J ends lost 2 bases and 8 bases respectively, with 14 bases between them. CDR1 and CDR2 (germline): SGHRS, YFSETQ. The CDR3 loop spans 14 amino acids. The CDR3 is CASSLSQPGDEQFF. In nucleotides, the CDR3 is TGCGCCAGCAGCTTATCCCAGCCGGGGGATGAGCAGTTCTTC.

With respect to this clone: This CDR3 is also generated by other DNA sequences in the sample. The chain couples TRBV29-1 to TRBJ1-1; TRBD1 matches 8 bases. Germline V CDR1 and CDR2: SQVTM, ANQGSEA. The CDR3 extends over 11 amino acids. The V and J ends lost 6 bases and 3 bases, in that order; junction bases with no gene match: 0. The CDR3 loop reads CSVQGDTEAFF. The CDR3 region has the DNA TGCAGCGTACAGGGGGACACTGAAGCTTTCTTT.

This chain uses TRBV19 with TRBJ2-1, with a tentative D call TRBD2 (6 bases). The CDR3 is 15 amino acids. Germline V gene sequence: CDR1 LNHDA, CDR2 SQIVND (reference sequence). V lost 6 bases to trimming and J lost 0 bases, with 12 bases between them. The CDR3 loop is CASRGRGTSYNEQFF. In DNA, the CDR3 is TGTGCCAGTAGGGGACGGGGGACCTCCTACAATGAGCAGTTCTTC.

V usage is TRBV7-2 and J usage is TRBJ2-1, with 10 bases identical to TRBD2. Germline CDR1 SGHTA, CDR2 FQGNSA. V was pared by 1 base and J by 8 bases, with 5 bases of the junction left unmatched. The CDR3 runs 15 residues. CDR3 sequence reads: CASSLVLAGAYEQFF. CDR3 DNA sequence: TGTGCCAGCAGCTTAGTCCTAGCGGGAGCCTATGAGCAGTTCTTC.

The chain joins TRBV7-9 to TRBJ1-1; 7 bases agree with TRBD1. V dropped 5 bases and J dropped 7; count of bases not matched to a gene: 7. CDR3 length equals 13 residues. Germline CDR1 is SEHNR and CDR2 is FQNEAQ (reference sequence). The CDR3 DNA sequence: TGTGCCAGCAGCGAGGCCGGGACAGTTGAAGCTTTCTTT. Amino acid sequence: CASSEAGTVEAFF.

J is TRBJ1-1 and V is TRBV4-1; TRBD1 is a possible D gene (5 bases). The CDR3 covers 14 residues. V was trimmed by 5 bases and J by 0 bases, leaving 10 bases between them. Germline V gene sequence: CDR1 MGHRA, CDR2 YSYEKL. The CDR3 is CASSRGRLNTEAFF. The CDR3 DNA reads TGCGCCAGCAGCAGGGGCCGGCTGAACACTGAAGCTTTCTTT.

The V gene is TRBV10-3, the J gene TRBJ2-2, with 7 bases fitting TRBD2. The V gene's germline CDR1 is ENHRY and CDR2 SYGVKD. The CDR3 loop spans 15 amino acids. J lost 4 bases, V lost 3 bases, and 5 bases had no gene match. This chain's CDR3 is CAISDSSGPTGELFF. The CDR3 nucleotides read TGTGCCATCAGTGACTCTAGCGGCCCCACCGGGGAGCTGTTTTTT.

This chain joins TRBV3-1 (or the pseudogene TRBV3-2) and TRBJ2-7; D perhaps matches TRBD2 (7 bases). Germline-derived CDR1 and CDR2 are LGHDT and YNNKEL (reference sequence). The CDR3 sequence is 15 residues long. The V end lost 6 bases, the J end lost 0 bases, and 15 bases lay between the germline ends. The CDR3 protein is CASRMGGPSSYEQYF. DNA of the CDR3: TGTGCCAGCAGGATGGGGGGGCCAAGCTCCTACGAGCAGTACTTC.

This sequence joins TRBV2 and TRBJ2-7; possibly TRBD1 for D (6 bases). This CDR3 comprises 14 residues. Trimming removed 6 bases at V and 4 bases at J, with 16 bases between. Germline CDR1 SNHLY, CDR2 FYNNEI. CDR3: CASSAPNRVYEQYF. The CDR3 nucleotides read TGTGCCAGCAGCGCGCCAAACAGGGTTTACGAGCAGTACTTC.

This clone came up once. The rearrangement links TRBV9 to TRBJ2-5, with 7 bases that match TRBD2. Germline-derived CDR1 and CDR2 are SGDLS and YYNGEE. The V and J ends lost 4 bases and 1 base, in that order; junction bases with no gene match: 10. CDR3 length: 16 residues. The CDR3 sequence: CASSPSGRETQETQYF. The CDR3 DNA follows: TGTGCCAGCAGCCCAAGCGGGCGGGAGACCCAAGAGACCCAGTACTTC.

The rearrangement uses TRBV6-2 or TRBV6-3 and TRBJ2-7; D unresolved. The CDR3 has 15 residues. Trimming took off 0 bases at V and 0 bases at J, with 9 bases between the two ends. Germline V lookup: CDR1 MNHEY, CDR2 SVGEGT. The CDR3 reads CASSYSGPSSYEQYF. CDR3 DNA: TGTGCCAGCAGTTACTCTGGGCCGAGCTCCTACGAGCAGTACTTC.

The CDR3 DNA reads TGTGCCAGCATTCAAAATCAAGGGGCGAACACTGAAGCTTTCTTT. Protein sequence: CASIQNQGANTEAFF. The chain joins TRBV6-5 to TRBJ1-1; TRBD1 is a possible D gene (5 bases). CDR3 length: 15 residues. The V and J ends lost 7 bases and 1 base respectively, with 16 bases between them. Germline CDR1 MNHEY, CDR2 SVGAGI.

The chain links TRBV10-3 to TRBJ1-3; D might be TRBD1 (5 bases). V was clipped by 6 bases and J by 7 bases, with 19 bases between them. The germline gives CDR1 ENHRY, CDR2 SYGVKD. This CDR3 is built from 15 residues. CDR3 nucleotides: TGTGCCATCAGCATATACCGGGACTCAGGCAACACCATATATTTT. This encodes CAISIYRDSGNTIYF.

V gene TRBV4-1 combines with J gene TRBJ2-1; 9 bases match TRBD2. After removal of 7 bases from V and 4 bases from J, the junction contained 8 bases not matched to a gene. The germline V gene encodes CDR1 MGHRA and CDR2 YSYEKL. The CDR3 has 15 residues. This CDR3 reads CASTGREGRYNEQFF. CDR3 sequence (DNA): TGCGCCAGCACGGGGCGGGAGGGACGATACAATGAGCAGTTCTTC.

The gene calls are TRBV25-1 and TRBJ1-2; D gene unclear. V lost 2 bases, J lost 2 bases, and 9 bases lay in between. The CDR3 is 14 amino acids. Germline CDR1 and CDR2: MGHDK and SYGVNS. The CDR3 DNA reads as TGTGCCAGCAGTGAACCCACAGAGAACTATGGCTACACCTTC. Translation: CASSEPTENYGYTF.

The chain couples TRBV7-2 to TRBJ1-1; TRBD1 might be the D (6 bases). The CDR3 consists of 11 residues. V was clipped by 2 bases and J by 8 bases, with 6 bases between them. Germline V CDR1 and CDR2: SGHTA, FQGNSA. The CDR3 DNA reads TGTGCCAGCAGCTTAACAGGGGAAGCTTTCTTT. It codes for CASSLTGEAFF. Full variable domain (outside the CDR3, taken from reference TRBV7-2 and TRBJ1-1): GAGVSQSPSNKVTEKGKDVELRCDPISGHTALYWYRQSLGQGLEFLIYFQGNSAPDKSGLPSDRFSAERTGGSVSTLTIQRTQQEDSAVYLCASSLTGEAFFGQGTRLTVV.